This entry lists 8 T cell receptor beta chains sequenced from one sample in a study of T cell responses to AZD1222 COVID-19 vaccine. The protocol was immunoSEQ multiplex PCR, while the TCRdb copy is restricted to in-frame clones and leaves out a portion. The table lists around 150,000 clones, 80% to 95% of them singletons. Sequences were derived from peripheral blood, sampled 28 days after the second AZD1222 dose. The receptors come from an adult who received the AZD1222 COVID-19 vaccine.

This sequence joins TRBV7-9 and TRBJ1-5; D is ambiguous. Trimming shortened V by 3 bases and J by 11 bases, and 8 bases separated the two germline ends. The CDR3 is made up of 11 amino acids. CDR1 is SEHNR and CDR2 is FQNEAQ in the germline V gene (reference sequence). The DNA for the CDR3 is TGTGCCAGCAGCTTTGGTGGGGCCCAGCATTTT. This sequence encodes CASSFGGAQHF. The whole variable domain, remainder taken from reference TRBV7-9 and TRBJ1-5, is DTGVSQNPRHKITKRGQNVTFRCDPISEHNRLYWYRQTLGQGPEFLTYFQNEAQLEKSRLLSDRFSAERPKGSFSTLEIQRTEQGDSAMYLCASSFGGAQHFGDGTRLSIL.

This sequence joins TRBV7-9 and TRBJ2-1; the match to TRBD2 covers 12 bases. CDR3 length: 18 amino acids. The germline V gene has CDR1 SEHNR and CDR2 FQNEAQ (reference sequence). Losses at the gene ends were 5 bases for V and 9 bases for J; bases not matched to a gene: 17. This chain's CDR3 is CASSKPYRLAGVVSEQFF. As DNA, the CDR3 is TGTGCCAGCAGCAAACCTTACCGACTAGCGGGAGTGGTGAGTGAGCAGTTCTTC.

The CDR3 loop is CASSPSGTGTGSPLHF. CDR3 in DNA: TGTGCCAGCAGTCCCTCGGGGACAGGGACCGGTTCACCCCTCCACTTT. The chain couples TRBV27 to TRBJ1-6; TRBD1 agrees at 9 bases. CDR1 and CDR2 from the germline V gene are MNHEY and SMNVEV (reference sequence). The length of the CDR3 is 16 residues. The V gene end was trimmed by 5 bases and the J gene end by 9 bases; junction bases not matched to a gene: 11.

V and J are TRBV28 and TRBJ1-5; D not resolved. Germline lookup yields CDR1 MDHEN and CDR2 SYDVKM. The CDR3 totals 12 residues. Between the trimmed V and J ends, which lost 6 bases and 0 bases, there was a span of 3 bases. The CDR3: CASRASNQPQHF. DNA for the CDR3: TGTGCCAGCAGGGCTAGCAATCAGCCCCAGCATTTT.

The J gene is TRBJ2-7, the V gene TRBV18, with D perhaps TRBD1 or TRBD2 (5 bases each). CDR1 is KGHSH, CDR2 LQKENI, per germline. Trimming left V 4 bases short and J 3 bases short, with 16 bases between. This CDR3 spans 15 amino acids. The CDR3 reads CASSLRVMGDYEQYF. In DNA, the CDR3 is TGTGCCAGCTCACTCCGGGTCATGGGGGACTACGAGCAGTACTTC.

The chain couples TRBV19 to TRBJ2-4, with D tentatively TRBD2 (6 bases). The V gene's germline CDR1 is LNHDA and CDR2 SQIVND (reference sequence). This CDR3 is built from 14 residues. The V gene lost 3 bases and the J gene lost 15 bases, with 21 bases spanning the gap. CDR3 bases: TGTGCCAGTAGTATGCCGGGACTCCAGAAGCATTGGTACTTC. Protein: CASSMPGLQKHWYF.

This rearrangement joins TRBV28 to TRBJ1-1; D possibly corresponds to TRBD1 (6 bases). V was pared by 5 bases and J by 3 bases, with 13 bases between. The CDR3 is 14 residues long. Germline CDR1 and CDR2: MDHEN and SYDVKM. The CDR3 bases are TGTGCCAGCAGTCCATGGGACAAGCACACTGAAGCTTTCTTT. It yields the protein CASSPWDKHTEAFF.

The rearrangement links TRBV28 to TRBJ1-2; D perhaps matches TRBD1 (5 bases). V lost 2 bases, J lost 4 bases, and 8 bases lay in between. The germline gives CDR1 MDHEN, CDR2 SYDVKM. The CDR3 has 13 residues. CDR3 in amino acids: CASSLAGTYGYTF. The CDR3 DNA follows: TGTGCCAGCAGTTTAGCTGGGACCTATGGCTACACCTTC.